This T cell receptor beta chain was sequenced in a study of response to subunit inactivated influenza vaccine. MiXCR, applied by TCRdb to the RT-PCR reads, yields one record per CDR3 protein. The sample shows approximately 530,000 distinct CDR3 sequences, under 9% of them seen only once. Broader study findings: Authors suggested that a seasonal influenza vaccination recruits few new T cells each time.

Germline loops: CDR1 LGHNA, CDR2 YNFKEQ. V shed 4 bases and J shed 3 bases, with 16 bases lying between them. This CDR3 has 15 amino acids. This clonotype was found many times. What it recognizes is unknown. This clonotype originated in a man aged 50 to 69 who received an inactivated influenza vaccine. The chain joins TRBV4-2 to TRBJ2-7; D call uncertain. This sample comprised PBMCs from blood, obtained 23 to 25 months after vaccination. This chain's CDR3 is CASSRAGNMGYEQYF. DNA for the CDR3: TGTGCCAGCAGCCGAGCTGGGAACATGGGCTACGAGCAGTACTTC.